This T cell receptor (beta chain) was recorded in a study of human T cells and chemical hapten exposure. The time point was: pre-sensitization, week 0. Documented treatment: therapeutic diphenylcyclopropenone sensitization with weekly scalp DPC. Unseparated into fractions, whole blood served as the source from which total RNA was extracted. Study-level results: DPC sensitization left the count of TCRs above 1 in 1000 unchanged.

With regard to this clonotype: The antigen remains unidentified.

TCRdb recomputed calls from the RACE reads with MiXCR, one row per CDR3 protein. This table has roughly 64,000 distinct CDR3 sequences, about 11% appearing once. The receptor was isolated from a woman aged 40-49 years with alopecia areata. Some clones in this sample may be carry-over from other donors' samples. The input for sequencing was whole blood, taken in connection with sensitization to the hapten diphenylcyclopropenone (DPC).

The CDR3 sequence is CASSAGQEQYF. The CDR3 coding sequence is TGTGCCAGTAGTGCGGGACAGGAGCAGTACTTC. V usage is TRBV19 and J usage is TRBJ2-7, with D possibly TRBD1 on 7 matching bases. The CDR3 length is 11 residues. Germline CDR1 and CDR2: LNHDA and SQIVND (reference sequence). V was shortened by 5 bases and J by 7 bases, with 9 bases between the two germline ends.